These 12 T cell receptor beta chains share one sample of origin, sequenced in a study of blood T cell repertoires in COVID-19. The table came from immunoSEQ multiplex PCR; TCRdb's copy has only in-frame clones and leaves some out. This table has about 270,000 clones, around 85% appearing once. The sequenced material came from peripheral blood. The source of these receptors is a human donor with COVID-19, enrolled during active disease. The donor label of this sample is uncertain.

V is TRBV6-5 and J is TRBJ1-2; D remains ambiguous. Germline V gives CDR1 MNHEY, CDR2 SVGAGI. The CDR3 sequence is 14 residues long. Trimming stripped 5 bases from V and 1 base from J, with 11 bases between. CDR3 loop: CASSPSASNYGYTF. The CDR3 DNA reads TGTGCCAGCAGTCCCTCCGCGAGTAACTATGGCTACACCTTC.

Only one count was recorded for this clone. V and J are TRBV7-6 and TRBJ2-1, with 7 bases matching TRBD2. The CDR3 length is 16 residues. V shed 5 bases, J shed 9 bases, and the junction held 16 bases outside the gene matches. Germline CDR1 SGHVS, CDR2 FNYEAQ. CDR3 sequence: CASSLGPDGVAGEQFF. The CDR3 nucleotides are TGTGCCAGCAGCCTAGGCCCGGACGGGGTAGCGGGTGAGCAGTTCTTC.

The chain's CDR3 is CASSQSRVSLNEQYF. Here the CDR3 DNA reads TGCGCCAGCAGCCAAAGCAGGGTCTCCCTTAACGAGCAGTACTTC. The J gene is TRBJ2-7, the V gene TRBV4-1, with D perhaps TRBD1 (5 bases). The CDR3 is 15 residues long. V was trimmed by 2 bases and J by 5 bases, leaving 16 bases between them. Germline V gene sequence: CDR1 MGHRA, CDR2 YSYEKL.

The V gene is TRBV20-1, the J gene TRBJ2-1; 12 bases are a match to TRBD2. The ends lost 3 bases at V and 7 bases at J; junction bases unmatched: 10. The CDR3 length is 16 residues. Per the germline V gene, CDR1 is DFQATT and CDR2 is SNEGSKA (reference sequence). In DNA form, the CDR3 reads TGCAGTGCTAGTCGGGCTAGCGGGAGGGCGGGGAATGAGCAGTTCTTC. Encoded protein: CSASRASGRAGNEQFF.

The count of this clone is one. V and J are TRBV7-9 and TRBJ2-1; no definite D call. The germline V gene has CDR1 SEHNR and CDR2 FQNEAQ (reference sequence). The CDR3 loop spans 13 amino acids. V dropped 6 bases and J dropped 5 bases, with 11 bases sitting between them. In nucleotides, the CDR3 is TGTGCCAGCAGTTACGAGCCCCACAATGAGCAGTTCTTC. It encodes CASSYEPHNEQFF.

Notes on this clone: The germline gene is not matched at one end of the junction; a read error may be the cause. This sequence joins TRBV30 and TRBJ1-1, with 8 bases matching TRBD1. There are 11 residues in the CDR3. In germline, CDR1 is GTSNPN, CDR2 SVGIG (reference sequence). The CDR3 is CAGGLNTEAFF. DNA of the CDR3: TGCGCAGGGGGCTTGAACACTGAAGCTTTCTTT.

This clone has a single count. The V call is TRBV4-3, the J call TRBJ1-4, with 7 bases matching TRBD1. This CDR3 spans 15 amino acids. Unmatched junction bases numbered 3, after V lost 0 bases and J lost 5 bases. Germline V gene lookup returns CDR1 LGHNA and CDR2 YSLEER. CDR3 nucleotides: TGCGCCAGCAGCCAAGATACAGGGGACAATGAAAAACTGTTTTTT. This codes for CASSQDTGDNEKLFF.

The CDR3 sequence is CASSPFYYTANQPQHF. CDR3 DNA: TGTGCCAGCAGCCCCTTTTATTACACCGCCAATCAGCCCCAGCATTTT. The J gene is TRBJ1-5, the V gene TRBV9; D unclear. The CDR3 covers 16 residues. Germline values: CDR1 SGDLS, CDR2 YYNGEE. V lost 4 bases to trimming and J lost 3 bases, with 17 bases between them.

The V gene is TRBV15, the J gene TRBJ1-3; weak D call: TRBD1 (5 bases). Trimming pared 0 bases from V and 0 bases from J, leaving 9 bases between. The CDR3 sequence is 16 residues long. Germline V CDR1 and CDR2: LNHNV, YYDKDF (reference sequence). Here the CDR3 reads CATSRELDTSGNTIYF. The CDR3 bases are TGTGCCACCAGCAGAGAGCTGGACACCTCTGGAAACACCATATATTTT.

V is TRBV4-3 and J is TRBJ1-1, with D hard to call. The V gene's germline CDR1 is LGHNA and CDR2 YSLEER. Trimming took 5 bases from V and 3 from J, leaving 10 bases between them. The CDR3 loop spans 13 amino acids. The CDR3 nucleotides are TGCGCCAGCAGCTTGGGCAGTTACACTGAAGCTTTCTTT. Protein: CASSLGSYTEAFF.

The table lists this clone with a few counts. The same CDR3 is also encoded by other DNA sequences in this sample. V and J are TRBV7-3 and TRBJ2-2; the D is unclear. The CDR3 is 14 residues long. Germline CDR1 is SGHTA and CDR2 is FQGTGA. V was trimmed by 5 bases and J by 4 bases, leaving 11 bases between them. CDR3 nucleotides: TGTGCCAGCAGCCGGTTCCGAGGCACCGGGGAGCTGTTTTTT. Protein: CASSRFRGTGELFF.

The rearrangement uses TRBV7-8 and TRBJ2-3; TRBD2 might be the D (6 bases). V was pared by 4 bases and J by 4 bases, with 15 bases between. Per the germline V gene, CDR1 is SGHVS and CDR2 is FQNEAQ. The CDR3 is 15 residues long. In DNA form, the CDR3 reads TGTGCCAGCAGCTCGCGGGGAGGTTCCCCAGATACGCAGTATTTT. It yields the protein CASSSRGGSPDTQYF.